This is a list of T cell receptor beta chains from one sample in a study of tumor and adjacent non-tumor tissue in lung cancer. TCRdb re-called the multiplex PCR reads with MiXCR, one entry per CDR3 protein. The data show 85,000 or so distinct CDR3 sequences, about 77% seen once. The sequenced sample consisted of distant non-tumor lung tissue. All receptors derive from a woman aged 45 to 65 with non-small cell lung cancer. CDR3s leave out the opening cysteine and the closing phenylalanine or tryptophan. Not every row has a clone size; where given, it reads once, few, many or a size class.

V gene: TRBV12-3/TRBV12-4; clone size: NA; CDR3 protein: ASSLPGQGTYEQY
V gene: TRBV10-3; clone size: many; CDR3 protein: AIRGDWNQETQY
V gene: TRBV10-2; clone size: NA; CDR3 protein: ASKGTGNTWELF
V gene: TRBV29-1; clone size: NA; CDR3 protein: SVHGGLSTEAF
V gene: TRBV11-1; clone size: NA; CDR3 protein: ASSSYRQVHEQY
V gene: TRBV11-2; clone size: NA; CDR3 protein: AGSLGVLTSTDTQC
V gene: TRBV12-3/TRBV12-4; clone size: NA; CDR3 protein: ASSTRTGGWYEQN
V gene: TRBV11-2; clone size: NA; CDR3 protein: AGSLDRRNSPLH
V gene: TRBV6-5; clone size: NA; CDR3 protein: AGSYTWEDTQC
V gene: TRBV12-5; clone size: NA; CDR3 protein: ASAPMTGEPYEQY
V gene: TRBV6-2/TRBV6-3; clone size: NA; CDR3 protein: ANSYRDEYTEAF
V gene: TRBV6-2/TRBV6-3; clone size: NA; CDR3 protein: ASREETDTGELF
V gene: TRBV28; clone size: NA; CDR3 protein: ATRVCGRKNNEQF